Sequencing of this TCR beta chain was carried out in a study of T cell repertoires in cytomegalovirus infection. The wider study: Indications of both CMV infection and matching HLA type were provided by public TCR beta signatures. Notes on the study in general: CMV carriers with the relevant HLA were identified by cumulative public TCR beta family frequency. The ex vivo response was dominated by HLA-C-restricted CMV-specific TCR beta clonotypes.

TCRdb re-called the reads with MiXCR, one entry per CDR3 protein. The sample contains about 230,000 distinct CDR3 sequences, about 20% of which appear only once. Points on this clonotype: Antigen unknown.

Between the trimmed V and J ends, which lost 4 bases and 0 bases, there was a span of 20 bases. Germline V gene data show CDR1 as SGHDT and CDR2 as YYEEEE. This CDR3 has 18 amino acids. Material: CD8+ T cells from PBMCs. This sequence was found in a human donor in good health (CMV status not recorded). Some clones in this sample may be carry-over from other donors' samples. The chain carries TRBV5-6 and TRBJ2-4, with D tentatively TRBD1 or TRBD2 (5 bases each). CDR3 DNA: TGTGCCAGCAGCGGATCTCCGGGATGGGGCCTAGCCAAAAACATTCAGTACTTC. Translation: CASSGSPGWGLAKNIQYF.